A selection of T cell receptor beta chains follows, all from one sample in a study of T-cell reconstitution after alpha-beta-depleted transplantation in children. A single record per CDR3 protein comes from TCRdb applying MiXCR to the PCR reads. Among 80,000 to 95,000 distinct CDR3 sequences, approximately 8.4% were seen once, and the ten largest hold more than 6.5%. The sequencing here drew on PBMCs from the stem cell graft donor, taken from the stem cell graft. Receptors originate from a human donor who donated a stem cell graft to a child with congenital amegakaryocytic thrombocytopenia. Both conserved end residues are part of each CDR3. The D gene is left open where the match is weak. Some rows have no size entry. The others give once, few or many, or a class for an expanded clone.

D gene: .; J gene: TRBJ1-1; clone size: few; V gene: TRBV14; CDR3 protein: CASSVYRDGNTEAFF; CDR3 DNA: TGTGCCAGCAGCGTTTACAGGGATGGGAACACTGAAGCTTTCTTT
D gene: .; J gene: TRBJ2-5; clone size: few; V gene: TRBV3-1; CDR3 protein: CASSQVGLPKETQYF; CDR3 DNA: TGTGCCAGCAGCCAAGTTGGTCTGCCGAAAGAGACCCAGTACTTC
D gene: TRBD2; J gene: TRBJ2-7; clone size: many; V gene: TRBV6-5; CDR3 protein: CASTGTSDEQYF; CDR3 DNA: TGTGCCAGCACCGGGACTAGTGACGAGCAGTACTTC
D gene: .; J gene: TRBJ1-6; clone size: many; V gene: TRBV7-2; CDR3 protein: CASSLNRVNSPLHF; CDR3 DNA: TGTGCCAGCAGCTTAAACAGGGTGAATTCACCCCTCCACTTT
D gene: TRBD2; J gene: TRBJ2-1; clone size: many; V gene: TRBV20-1; CDR3 protein: CSVLAGGPNEQFF; CDR3 DNA: TGCAGTGTTCTAGCGGGAGGGCCAAATGAGCAGTTCTTC
D gene: .; J gene: TRBJ2-2; clone size: many; V gene: TRBV12-3/TRBV12-4; CDR3 protein: CASSLRSGSDTGELFF; CDR3 DNA: TGTGCCAGCAGTTTAAGGTCTGGGTCTGACACCGGGGAGCTGTTTTTT
D gene: TRBD2; J gene: TRBJ2-1; clone size: .; V gene: TRBV3-1; CDR3 protein: CACSQDQASGDSYNEQFF; CDR3 DNA: TGTGCCTGCTCCCAAGATCAGGCTAGCGGAGACTCCTACAATGAGCAGTTCTTC
D gene: .; J gene: TRBJ1-6; clone size: many; V gene: TRBV20-1; CDR3 protein: CSARVPGHTLPLHF; CDR3 DNA: TGCAGTGCTAGAGTTCCGGGGCACACGTTACCCCTCCACTTT
D gene: TRBD2; J gene: TRBJ2-5; clone size: many; V gene: TRBV5-1; CDR3 protein: CASSGSGRATETQYF; CDR3 DNA: TGCGCCAGCAGCGGGAGCGGGAGGGCCACGGAGACCCAGTACTTC
D gene: TRBD2; J gene: TRBJ2-5; clone size: .; V gene: TRBV5-1; CDR3 protein: CASSLALAGGSETQYF; CDR3 DNA: TGCGCCAGCAGCTTGGCCCTAGCGGGGGGTTCAGAGACCCAGTACTTC
D gene: TRBD2; J gene: TRBJ2-2; clone size: few; V gene: TRBV2; CDR3 protein: CASEGLAGRNTGELFF; CDR3 DNA: TGTGCCAGCGAAGGACTAGCGGGACGTAACACCGGGGAGCTGTTTTTT
D gene: .; J gene: TRBJ2-3; clone size: many; V gene: TRBV20-1; CDR3 protein: CSAATGFSPDTQYF; CDR3 DNA: TGCAGTGCTGCCACAGGGTTTAGCCCAGATACGCAGTATTTT
D gene: .; J gene: TRBJ2-1; clone size: many; V gene: TRBV20-1; CDR3 protein: CSARDPGNEQFF; CDR3 DNA: TGCAGTGCTAGAGACCCGGGGAATGAGCAGTTCTTC
D gene: TRBD2; J gene: TRBJ2-1; clone size: many; V gene: TRBV20-1; CDR3 protein: CSVVPPLAGVILNEQFF; CDR3 DNA: TGCAGTGTCGTCCCCCCACTAGCGGGAGTAATATTAAATGAGCAGTTCTTC
D gene: TRBD2; J gene: TRBJ2-1; clone size: many; V gene: TRBV6-1; CDR3 protein: CATRGTRDYNEQFF; CDR3 DNA: TGTGCCACGCGAGGGACTAGAGACTACAATGAGCAGTTCTTC
D gene: .; J gene: TRBJ1-4; clone size: many; V gene: TRBV28; CDR3 protein: CASSSQGIEKLFF; CDR3 DNA: TGTGCCAGCAGTTCCCAGGGGATTGAAAAACTGTTTTTT
D gene: .; J gene: TRBJ2-2; clone size: many; V gene: TRBV7-3; CDR3 protein: CASSSNHLTGELFF; CDR3 DNA: TGTGCCAGCAGCTCGAACCACTTGACCGGGGAGCTGTTTTTT
D gene: TRBD2; J gene: TRBJ2-2; clone size: many; V gene: TRBV5-1; CDR3 protein: CASSGGLVEGELFF; CDR3 DNA: TGCGCCAGCAGTGGGGGACTAGTTGAAGGGGAGCTGTTTTTT
D gene: .; J gene: TRBJ1-6; clone size: many; V gene: TRBV27; CDR3 protein: CASSLKVANSPLHF; CDR3 DNA: TGTGCCAGCAGTTTAAAAGTAGCCAATTCACCCCTCCACTTT
D gene: .; J gene: TRBJ2-1; clone size: many; V gene: TRBV7-2; CDR3 protein: CASSPGGGLDEQFF; CDR3 DNA: TGTGCCAGCAGCCCAGGTGGGGGGCTCGATGAGCAGTTCTTC
D gene: TRBD2; J gene: TRBJ2-7; clone size: many; V gene: TRBV12-3/TRBV12-4; CDR3 protein: CASSRASGGFYEQYF; CDR3 DNA: TGTGCCAGCAGCCGTGCTAGCGGGGGGTTCTACGAGCAGTACTTC
D gene: .; J gene: TRBJ2-1; clone size: many; V gene: TRBV20-1; CDR3 protein: CSAERTANEQFF; CDR3 DNA: TGCAGTGCAGAACGGACAGCGAATGAGCAGTTCTTC
D gene: .; J gene: TRBJ2-4; clone size: many; V gene: TRBV7-6; CDR3 protein: CASSLGPRMDRRLAKNIQYF; CDR3 DNA: TGTGCCAGCAGCTTAGGTCCCCGTATGGACAGAAGACTAGCCAAAAACATTCAGTACTTC
D gene: .; J gene: TRBJ1-1; clone size: many; V gene: TRBV5-1; CDR3 protein: CASSSRPETEAFF; CDR3 DNA: TGCGCCAGCAGCTCCCGCCCGGAGACTGAAGCTTTCTTT
D gene: TRBD2; J gene: TRBJ2-7; clone size: many; V gene: TRBV5-5; CDR3 protein: CASSLDGGAYEQYF; CDR3 DNA: TGTGCCAGCAGCTTGGACGGGGGGGCCTACGAGCAGTACTTC
D gene: TRBD1; J gene: TRBJ2-1; clone size: many; V gene: TRBV7-2; CDR3 protein: CASRQLTGANEQFF; CDR3 DNA: TGTGCCAGCAGGCAACTTACAGGGGCCAATGAGCAGTTCTTC
D gene: .; J gene: TRBJ2-1; clone size: .; V gene: TRBV10-3; CDR3 protein: CAISETASFNEQFF; CDR3 DNA: TGTGCCATCAGTGAAACGGCGTCCTTCAATGAGCAGTTCTTC
D gene: .; J gene: TRBJ2-1; clone size: many; V gene: TRBV30; CDR3 protein: CASTGPSQGEQFF; CDR3 DNA: TGTGCCTCCACCGGGCCCTCGCAAGGTGAGCAGTTCTTC
D gene: .; J gene: TRBJ1-1; clone size: many; V gene: TRBV12-3/TRBV12-4; CDR3 protein: CASRIRDTEAFF; CDR3 DNA: TGTGCCAGCAGAATTCGGGACACTGAAGCTTTCTTT
D gene: .; J gene: TRBJ1-1; clone size: many; V gene: TRBV3-1; CDR3 protein: CASSTPGRERTEAFF; CDR3 DNA: TGTGCCAGCAGCACACCGGGGCGAGAAAGGACTGAAGCTTTCTTT
D gene: .; J gene: TRBJ1-1; clone size: many; V gene: TRBV5-5; CDR3 protein: CASSLVQSNTEAFF; CDR3 DNA: TGTGCCAGCAGCTTGGTGCAATCGAACACTGAAGCTTTCTTT
D gene: .; J gene: TRBJ2-3; clone size: many; V gene: TRBV11-2; CDR3 protein: CASSFGTQPTDTQYF; CDR3 DNA: TGTGCCAGCAGCTTCGGGACCCAACCCACAGATACGCAGTATTTT
D gene: TRBD2; J gene: TRBJ2-7; clone size: .; V gene: TRBV6-2/TRBV6-3; CDR3 protein: CASNSGTSGRAIYEQYF; CDR3 DNA: TGTGCCAGCAACTCCGGGACTAGCGGGAGGGCCATCTACGAGCAGTACTTC
D gene: TRBD2; J gene: TRBJ2-1; clone size: many; V gene: TRBV6-1; CDR3 protein: CASSTSGGAYNEQFF; CDR3 DNA: TGTGCCAGCAGCACTAGCGGGGGGGCCTACAATGAGCAGTTCTTC
D gene: TRBD2; J gene: TRBJ2-1; clone size: many; V gene: TRBV29-1; CDR3 protein: CSALAGYNEQFF; CDR3 DNA: TGCAGCGCTCTAGCGGGTTACAATGAGCAGTTCTTC
D gene: .; J gene: TRBJ1-5; clone size: many; V gene: TRBV20-1; CDR3 protein: CSARSGLDQPQHF; CDR3 DNA: TGCAGTGCTAGAAGCGGATTGGATCAGCCCCAGCATTTT
D gene: .; J gene: TRBJ1-6; clone size: few; V gene: TRBV28; CDR3 protein: CASSPKPTANSPLHF; CDR3 DNA: TGTGCCAGCAGTCCGAAACCGACAGCTAATTCACCCCTCCACTTT
D gene: TRBD2; J gene: TRBJ2-1; clone size: many; V gene: TRBV20-1; CDR3 protein: CSAKAGGSYNEQFF; CDR3 DNA: TGCAGTGCTAAAGCGGGGGGCTCCTACAATGAGCAGTTCTTC
D gene: .; J gene: TRBJ1-1; clone size: many; V gene: TRBV24-1; CDR3 protein: CATSDRDPRGAFF; CDR3 DNA: TGTGCCACCAGTGATCGGGACCCAAGGGGAGCTTTCTTT
D gene: .; J gene: TRBJ1-3; clone size: many; V gene: TRBV5-1; CDR3 protein: CASSPGFGNTIYF; CDR3 DNA: TGCGCCAGCAGCCCAGGCTTTGGAAACACCATATATTTT
D gene: TRBD1; J gene: TRBJ2-7; clone size: many; V gene: TRBV5-5; CDR3 protein: CASSSEGQGRLVQYF; CDR3 DNA: TGTGCCAGCAGTTCAGAAGGACAGGGACGGCTCGTACAGTACTTC
D gene: TRBD2; J gene: TRBJ2-2; clone size: .; V gene: TRBV30; CDR3 protein: CAWSGFSGGLTPGDGELFF; CDR3 DNA: TGTGCCTGGAGTGGGTTTAGCGGGGGCCTGACACCGGGGGACGGGGAGCTGTTTTTT
D gene: .; J gene: TRBJ2-3; clone size: many; V gene: TRBV6-5; CDR3 protein: CASSYLSRVGTDTQYF; CDR3 DNA: TGTGCCAGCAGTTATTTGTCCCGAGTAGGCACAGATACGCAGTATTTT
D gene: .; J gene: TRBJ2-2; clone size: many; V gene: TRBV12-3/TRBV12-4; CDR3 protein: CASSSSNTGELFF; CDR3 DNA: TGTGCCAGCAGTTCGTCGAACACCGGGGAGCTGTTTTTT
D gene: TRBD2; J gene: TRBJ2-1; clone size: many; V gene: TRBV5-6; CDR3 protein: CASSLLRRGGNEQFF; CDR3 DNA: TGTGCCAGCAGCTTGCTACGGCGGGGGGGCAATGAGCAGTTCTTC
D gene: .; J gene: TRBJ1-6; clone size: .; V gene: TRBV6-2/TRBV6-3; CDR3 protein: CASSYSRETGGPSPLHF; CDR3 DNA: TGTGCCAGCAGTTACTCGAGAGAGACCGGAGGGCCTTCACCCCTCCACTTT
D gene: .; J gene: TRBJ1-2; clone size: many; V gene: TRBV28; CDR3 protein: CASTTRWSSIRGYTF; CDR3 DNA: TGTGCCAGCACAACTAGGTGGAGCTCCATACGGGGCTACACCTTC
D gene: .; J gene: TRBJ2-2; clone size: many; V gene: TRBV27; CDR3 protein: CASSLPTRTWELFF; CDR3 DNA: TGTGCCAGCAGTCTTCCGACCCGGACCTGGGAGCTGTTTTTT
D gene: TRBD2; J gene: TRBJ2-1; clone size: many; V gene: TRBV11-3; CDR3 protein: CASSLVSGAGEQFF; CDR3 DNA: TGTGCCAGCAGCTTAGTGAGCGGGGCAGGTGAGCAGTTCTTC
D gene: .; J gene: TRBJ1-5; clone size: many; V gene: TRBV12-3/TRBV12-4; CDR3 protein: CASSFGILQPQHF; CDR3 DNA: TGTGCCAGCAGTTTCGGCATTCTTCAGCCCCAGCATTTT
D gene: TRBD1; J gene: TRBJ1-2; clone size: many; V gene: TRBV7-9; CDR3 protein: CASSELGQGYGYTF; CDR3 DNA: TGTGCCAGCAGCGAATTAGGACAGGGATACGGCTACACCTTC